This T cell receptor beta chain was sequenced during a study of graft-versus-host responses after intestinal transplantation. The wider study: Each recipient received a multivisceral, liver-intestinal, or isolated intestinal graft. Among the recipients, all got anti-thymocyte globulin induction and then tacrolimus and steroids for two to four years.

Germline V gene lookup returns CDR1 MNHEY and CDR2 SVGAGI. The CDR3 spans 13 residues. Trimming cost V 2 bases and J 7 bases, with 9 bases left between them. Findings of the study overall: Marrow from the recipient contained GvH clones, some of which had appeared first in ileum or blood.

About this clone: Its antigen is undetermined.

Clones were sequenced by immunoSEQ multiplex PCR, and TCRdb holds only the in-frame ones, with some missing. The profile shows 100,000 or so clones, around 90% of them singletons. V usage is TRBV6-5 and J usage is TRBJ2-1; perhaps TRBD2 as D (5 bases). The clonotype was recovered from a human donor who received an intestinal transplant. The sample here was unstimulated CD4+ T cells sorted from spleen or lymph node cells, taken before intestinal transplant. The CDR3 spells CASSYVGVNEQFF. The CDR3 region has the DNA TGTGCCAGCAGTTACGTCGGGGTGAATGAGCAGTTCTTC.